These T cell receptor beta chains were read from a single sample in a study of blood T cell repertoires in COVID-19. Profiling relied on immunoSEQ multiplex PCR, and the TCRdb table lists in-frame clones only, not all of them. The table has more than 120,000 clones, around 88% seen once. Sequenced: peripheral blood. These receptors came from a human donor in a cohort sampled during active COVID-19. CDR3s include the opening cysteine and the closing phenylalanine or tryptophan. D genes are given only for firm matches. Part of the rows lack a size; the others show once, few, many or a class for expanded clones.

TRBV3-1/TRBV3-2	TRBD1	TRBJ2-7	.	TGTGCCAGCAGCCAAGCCTCCATTGGACAGGGGACCGAGCAGTACTTC	CASSQASIGQGTEQYF
TRBV4-2	TRBD2	TRBJ2-2	.	TGTGCCAGCAGCCAAGATAGCGGGGGGGCCGGGGAGCTGTTTTTT	CASSQDSGGAGELFF
TRBV9	TRBD1	TRBJ2-3	.	TGTGCCAGCAGCTCCGGGACAGCTAGCACAGATACGCAGTATTTT	CASSSGTASTDTQYF
TRBV19	TRBD1	TRBJ1-3	.	TGTGCCAGTATCTCACGGACAGGGGCTGGAAACACCATATATTTT	CASISRTGAGNTIYF
TRBV19	TRBD1	TRBJ1-5	.	TGTGCCAGTAGTATAGGGAACAGGGGAGGTCAGCCCCAGCATTTT	CASSIGNRGGQPQHF
TRBV27	TRBD1	TRBJ2-7	.	TGTGCCAGCAAGGGGGCAGACGACGACGAGCAGTACTTC	CASKGADDDEQYF
TRBV7-3	.	TRBJ2-1	.	TGTGCCAGCAGCTTAACCGGGGACAATGAGCAGTTCTTC	CASSLTGDNEQFF
TRBV6-2/TRBV6-3	TRBD1	TRBJ2-1	.	TGTGCCAGCAGTTACTGGGGACAGTACAATGAGCAGTTCTTC	CASSYWGQYNEQFF
TRBV5-5	TRBD1	TRBJ1-4	.	TGTGCCAGCAGCTTGGGCCAGGGGGTCACTGAAAAACTGTTTTTT	CASSLGQGVTEKLFF
TRBV7-8	TRBD1	TRBJ2-7	.	TGTGCCAGCAGCGCAGAAGACAGGGTCACCTACGAGCAGTACTTC	CASSAEDRVTYEQYF
TRBV13	.	TRBJ2-7	.	TGTGCCAGCAGGGCTACAGGGCTCCCCTACGAGCAGTACTTC	CASRATGLPYEQYF
TRBV7-9	TRBD1	TRBJ1-1	few	TGTGCCAGCAGCCATGACAGGGGGCAGATGAACACTGAAGCTTTCTTT	CASSHDRGQMNTEAFF
TRBV19	TRBD1	TRBJ2-7	.	TGTGCCAGTAAGCAGACAGGGGGGTCCTCCTACGAGCAGTACTTC	CASKQTGGSSYEQYF
TRBV5-1	TRBD1	TRBJ1-1	few	TGCGCCAGCAGTGGACAGGGGATGAACACTGAAGCTTTCTTT	CASSGQGMNTEAFF
TRBV25-1	.	TRBJ1-5	.	TGTGCCAGCAGTGCCGGGCCCCAGCATTTT	CASSAGPQHF
TRBV7-6	.	TRBJ2-3	.	TGTGCCAGCAGCTTAGAGGCGGGCGGCGCTAGCACAGATACGCAGTATTTT	CASSLEAGGASTDTQYF
TRBV6-4	.	TRBJ2-2	once	TGTGCCAGCAGTGCGAGTGCCACCGGGGAGCTGTTTTTT	CASSASATGELFF
TRBV11-2	.	TRBJ1-2	.	TGTGCCAGCAGCTTGGGGCAGGGGAATGGCTACACCTTC	CASSLGQGNGYTF
TRBV10-3	.	TRBJ2-7	.	TGTGCCATCAGCCCCGGGACACTGAGCTCCTACGAGCAGTACTTC	CAISPGTLSSYEQYF
TRBV3-1/TRBV3-2	TRBD2	TRBJ2-3	.	TGTGCCAGCAGCCCCCCGGGACTAGCGGGGGCCCGCCGGGATACGCAGTATTTT	CASSPPGLAGARRDTQYF
TRBV7-9	.	TRBJ2-7	.	TGTGCCAGCAGCTTAGGGACGACAGGACCCTCCTACGAGCAGTACTTC	CASSLGTTGPSYEQYF
TRBV12-3/TRBV12-4	.	TRBJ2-5	.	TGTGCCAGCGCACTTGCGGAGACCCAGTACTTC	CASALAETQYF
TRBV9	TRBD1	TRBJ1-3	.	TGTGCCAGCAGCTCAGGGGGATTGGGGGTCCTCTCTGGAAACACCATATATTTT	CASSSGGLGVLSGNTIYF
TRBV6-2/TRBV6-3	TRBD1	TRBJ2-5	.	TGTGCCAGCAGTTGGGACAGGAGAGGCGATATGGAGACCCAGTACTTC	CASSWDRRGDMETQYF
TRBV5-1	TRBD1	TRBJ2-1	.	TGCGCCAGCAGCTTGCCGACAGGGGACAATGAGCAGTTCTTC	CASSLPTGDNEQFF
TRBV20-1	.	TRBJ1-1	many	TGCAGTGTAGGGAGGGGTGAAGCTTTCTTT	CSVGRGEAFF
TRBV6-5	.	TRBJ1-1	.	TGTGCCAGCAGTTTAGGGGGGAACACTGAAGCTTTCTTT	CASSLGGNTEAFF
TRBV29-1	.	TRBJ2-3	.	TGCAGCGTTGGAAGGGGGGGGCTCGGCACAGATACGCAGTATTTT	CSVGRGGLGTDTQYF